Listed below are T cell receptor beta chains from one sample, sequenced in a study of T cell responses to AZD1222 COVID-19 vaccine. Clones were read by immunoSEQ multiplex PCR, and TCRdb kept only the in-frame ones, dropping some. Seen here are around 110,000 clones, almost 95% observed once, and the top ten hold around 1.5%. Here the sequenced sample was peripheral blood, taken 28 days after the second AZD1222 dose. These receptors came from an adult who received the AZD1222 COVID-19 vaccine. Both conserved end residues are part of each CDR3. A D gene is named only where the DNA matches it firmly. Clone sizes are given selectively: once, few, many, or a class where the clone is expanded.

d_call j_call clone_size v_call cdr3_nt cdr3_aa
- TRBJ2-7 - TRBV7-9 TGTGCCAGCAGCTTAGAACCAACCTACGAGCAGTACTTC CASSLEPTYEQYF
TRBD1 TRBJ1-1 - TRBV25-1 TGTGCCAGCAGTGGGGGACAGGGTACCCCGAACACTGAAGTTGAAGCTTTCTTT CASSGGQGTPNTEVEAFF
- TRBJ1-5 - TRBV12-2 TGTGCAAGTCGCTTAGCCAACAAGGGGAGTCGGAGTCAGCCCCAGCATTTT CASRLANKGSRSQPQHF
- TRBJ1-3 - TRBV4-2 TGTGCCAGCAGCCAAGAAACAGGGCGAAACTCTGGAAACACCATATATTTT CASSQETGRNSGNTIYF
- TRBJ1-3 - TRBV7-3 TGTGCCAGCAGCTCACGACAGGGAAACACCATATATTTT CASSSRQGNTIYF
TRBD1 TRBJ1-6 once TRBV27 TGTGCCAGCAGAGACAGGGTTAGATCACCCCTCCACTTT CASRDRVRSPLHF
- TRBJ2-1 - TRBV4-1 TGCGCCAGCAGCCAAGATGCGCGATTACACAATGAGCAGTTCTTC CASSQDARLHNEQFF
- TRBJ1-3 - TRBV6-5 TGTGCCAGCAGTCGGGACGGATACTCTGGAAACACCATATATTTT CASSRDGYSGNTIYF
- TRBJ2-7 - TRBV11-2 TGTGCCAGCAGCCCCCAGCCGGCCTACGAGCAGTACTTC CASSPQPAYEQYF
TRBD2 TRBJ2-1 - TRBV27 TGTGCCAGCACCCCATGGGGACTAGCGGGCAATGAGCAGTTCTTC CASTPWGLAGNEQFF
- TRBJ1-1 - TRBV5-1 TGCGCCAGCAGCGTGGAATTTGAGTACACTGAAGCTTTCTTT CASSVEFEYTEAFF
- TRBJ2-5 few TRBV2 TGTGCCAGCAGTGCTAACAGGGATGAGACCCAGTACTTC CASSANRDETQYF
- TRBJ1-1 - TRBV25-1 TGTGCCAGCAGCCCGGGCGCTGAAGCTTTCTTT CASSPGAEAFF
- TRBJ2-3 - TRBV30 TGTGCCTGGAGTGTATCTGATACGCAGTATTTT CAWSVSDTQYF
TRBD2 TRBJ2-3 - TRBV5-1 TGCGCCAGCAGCGCTGGACTAGCGGGGCTCACAGATACGCAGTATTTT CASSAGLAGLTDTQYF
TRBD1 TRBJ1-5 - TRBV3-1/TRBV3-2 TGTGCCAGCAGTCCGACAGGGGGCCGTCAGCCCCAGCATTTT CASSPTGGRQPQHF
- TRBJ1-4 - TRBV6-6 TGTGCCAGCAGTTACAGGGTTGCTAATGAAAAACTGTTTTTT CASSYRVANEKLFF
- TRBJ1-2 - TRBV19 TGTGCCAGTATTGGGGGGCCCGGATCGGACTATGGCTACACCTTC CASIGGPGSDYGYTF
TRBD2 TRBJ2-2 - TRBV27 TGTGCCAGCAGTTTGGGCCTAGCGGCCGGGGAGCTGTTTTTT CASSLGLAAGELFF
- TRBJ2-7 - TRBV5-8 TGTGCCAGCAGCTTGGCCGGGGAAGGAGTAACCCTCGAGCAGTACTTC CASSLAGEGVTLEQYF
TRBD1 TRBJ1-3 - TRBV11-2 TGTGCCAGCAGCCGGGACAGGGTCGGGGCCCTGTATCCTGGAAACACCATATATTTT CASSRDRVGALYPGNTIYF
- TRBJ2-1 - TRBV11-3 TGTGCCAGCAGCTTGTCCGTCTCGGGCACGGAGGGGTACGAGCAGTTCTTC CASSLSVSGTEGYEQFF
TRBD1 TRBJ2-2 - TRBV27 TGTGCCAGCAGTAGCACAGGGGCGGGCACCGGGGAGCTGTTTTTT CASSSTGAGTGELFF
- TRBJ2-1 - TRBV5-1 TGCGCCAGCAGCTTGTCCTACAATGAGCAGTTCTTC CASSLSYNEQFF
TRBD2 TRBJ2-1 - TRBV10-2 TGCGCCAGCACCTTAGCGGGAGAGGCCTACAATGAGCAGTTCTTC CASTLAGEAYNEQFF
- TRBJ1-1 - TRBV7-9 TGTGCCAGCAGCTTAGTAATTGAGAACACTGAAGCTTTCTTT CASSLVIENTEAFF
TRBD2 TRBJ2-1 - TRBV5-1 TGCGCCAGCAGCTTGGACTTCCTTGGGTCGGCTAGCGGAAACAATGAGCAGTTCTTC CASSLDFLGSASGNNEQFF
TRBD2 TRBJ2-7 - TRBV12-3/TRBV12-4 TGTGCCAGCAGTTCTGGCGGGAGTTACGAGCAGTACTTC CASSSGGSYEQYF
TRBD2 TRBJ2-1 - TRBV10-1 TGCGCCAGCAGCTTTAGCGGGAGCTTTTTGAATGAGCAGTTCTTC CASSFSGSFLNEQFF
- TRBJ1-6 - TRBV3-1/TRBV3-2 TGTGCCAGCAGCCTGGCCGCTTCACCCCTCCACTTT CASSLAASPLHF
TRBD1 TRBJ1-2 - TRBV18 TGTGCCAGCTCACCACTCGGGACAGAACACTATGGCTACACCTTC CASSPLGTEHYGYTF
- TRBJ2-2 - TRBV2 TGTGCCAGCGGGTGGAGCACCGGGGAGCTGTTTTTT CASGWSTGELFF
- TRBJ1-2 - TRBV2 TGTGCCAGCAGTGTCAAGGGAAACGCTAACTATGGCTACACCTTC CASSVKGNANYGYTF
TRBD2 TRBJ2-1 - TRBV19 TGTGCCAGTAGTGGGACTAGCGTATCCGGTGAGCAGTTCTTC CASSGTSVSGEQFF
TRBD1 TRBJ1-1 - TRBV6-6 TGTGCCAGCAGTCAATCACAGGGGGGGGCTGAAGCTTTCTTT CASSQSQGGAEAFF
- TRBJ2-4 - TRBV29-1 TGCAGCGTTGAAGGTGGGGGGAACATTCAGTACTTC CSVEGGGNIQYF
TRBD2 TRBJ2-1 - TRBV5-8 TGTGCCAGCAGCTCTGGCCCGGGACTAGCGGGAGTCCATGAGCAGTTCTTC CASSSGPGLAGVHEQFF
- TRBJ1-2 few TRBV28 TGTGCCAGCAGCCGACCTGGAGGCTGGGGGTGGGGCTACACCTTC CASSRPGGWGWGYTF
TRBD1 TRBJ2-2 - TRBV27 TGTGCCAGCAGTGCCGACAGGGGAGACACCGGGGAGCTGTTTTTT CASSADRGDTGELFF
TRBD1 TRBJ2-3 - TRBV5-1 TGCGCCAGCAGCTTGGCTCCCGGGACAGCGATGGAAGATACGCAGTATTTT CASSLAPGTAMEDTQYF
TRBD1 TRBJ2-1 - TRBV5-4 TGTGCCAGCAGCCACACCGGGACAGGGACCTACAATGAGCAGTTCTTC CASSHTGTGTYNEQFF
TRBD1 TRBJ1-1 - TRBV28 TGTGCCAGCAGTTTAGGTGGACAGGCTAACACTGAAGCTTTCTTT CASSLGGQANTEAFF
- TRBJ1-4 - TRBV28 TGTGCCAGCAGGTGGACAACTCTTAATGAAAAACTGTTTTTT CASRWTTLNEKLFF
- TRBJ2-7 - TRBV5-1 TGCGCCAGCAGCTTGGAGTCGAATTCCTACGAGCAGTACTTC CASSLESNSYEQYF
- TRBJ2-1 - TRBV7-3 TGTGCCAGCAGCCTCCATATGGAGAATGAGCAGTTCTTC CASSLHMENEQFF
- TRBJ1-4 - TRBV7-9 TGTGCCAGCAGCTTTCCGAGTACAACTAATGAAAAACTGTTTTTT CASSFPSTTNEKLFF
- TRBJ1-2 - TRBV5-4 TGTGCCAGCAGATCCCCCGGGGTTTCTAACTATGGCTACACCTTC CASRSPGVSNYGYTF
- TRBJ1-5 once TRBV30 TGTGCCTGGAGTGTACAGGGCTACAAGCCCCAGCATTTT CAWSVQGYKPQHF
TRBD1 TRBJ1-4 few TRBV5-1 TGCGCCAGCAGCCCAGGGGGGAGGACTAATGAAAAACTGTTTTTT CASSPGGRTNEKLFF
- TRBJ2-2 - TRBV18 TGTGCCAGCTCACCTATAGGACAGGGAGCGGGACGGACCGGGGAGCTGTTTTTT CASSPIGQGAGRTGELFF
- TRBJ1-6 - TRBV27 TGTGCCAGCAGTTTAGGACAGTATAATTCACCCCTCCACTTT CASSLGQYNSPLHF
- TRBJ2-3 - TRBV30 TGTGCCTGGAATGGGCAGGTCAGCACAGATACGCAGTATTTT CAWNGQVSTDTQYF
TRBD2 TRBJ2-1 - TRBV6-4 TGTGCCAGCAGCCCCGGGACTAGCGAGTCCAATGAGCAGTTCTTC CASSPGTSESNEQFF
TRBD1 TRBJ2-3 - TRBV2 TGTGCCAGCAGTGGAACAGGGGACGATACGCAGTATTTT CASSGTGDDTQYF
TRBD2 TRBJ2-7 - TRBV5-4 TGTGCCAGCAGCCACGGACTAGCGGGAACTTCCTACGAGCAGTACTTC CASSHGLAGTSYEQYF